These 11 T cell receptor beta chains were sequenced from one sample in a study of OX40 agonist ivuxolimab in advanced cancers. Measured with immunoSEQ multiplex PCR; TCRdb has only the in-frame clones, and not every one. The table includes 100,000 or so clones, about nine tenths detected once. Sequenced here: CD4+ or CD8+ T cells sorted from blood, sampled in a trial of the OX40 agonist ivuxolimab. The origin of the receptors is an adult with an advanced solid tumor such as melanoma, head and neck, liver or kidney cancer.

The table lists this clone with a count of one. DNA of the CDR3: TGTGCCACCAGCAGAGGAGGACTAGCGGGAGCCCAAGAGACCCAGTACTTC. Its protein product is CATSRGGLAGAQETQYF. The chain has TRBV15 and TRBJ2-5; 13 bases are a match to TRBD2. Germline V gives CDR1 LNHNV, CDR2 YYDKDF (reference sequence). The CDR3 extends over 17 amino acids. The trim removed 1 base at V and 1 base at J, leaving 3 bases unmatched. The full variable domain, with the rest looked up from reference TRBV15 and TRBJ2-5, is DAMVIQNPRYQVTQFGKPVTLSCSQTLNHNVMYWYQQKSSQAPKLLFHYYDKDFNNEADTPDNFQSRRPNTSFCFLDIRSPGLGDTAMYLCATSRGGLAGAQETQYFGPGTRLLVL.

The chain has TRBV6-5 and TRBJ2-4; TRBD1 aligns across 7 bases. The CDR3 length is 14 residues. Germline lookup yields CDR1 MNHEY and CDR2 SVGAGI. J was trimmed by 1 base and V by 10 bases; bases with no gene match: 7. The CDR3 protein is CATRDSLAKNIQYF. The CDR3 DNA is TGTGCCACCCGGGACAGTTTGGCCAAAAACATTCAGTACTTC.

This clone has a handful of counts. The chain uses TRBV6-6 and TRBJ1-1; D unresolved. This CDR3 region has 16 residues. Trimming removed 0 bases from V and 1 base from J, with 12 bases in between. Germline lookup yields CDR1 MNHNY and CDR2 SVGAGI (reference sequence). The CDR3 coding sequence is TGTGCCAGCAGTTACTCGGCAGAAAGGCCGAACACTGAAGCTTTCTTT. It specifies CASSYSAERPNTEAFF.

V gene TRBV7-3 combines with J gene TRBJ2-1; possibly TRBD1 for D (5 bases). Germline lookup yields CDR1 SGHTA and CDR2 FQGTGA. This CDR3 has 16 residues. V was pared by 2 bases and J by 1 base, with 12 bases between. CDR3 nucleotide sequence: TGTGCCAGCAGCTTAGAAGCCAGGGTTTCCTACAATGAGCAGTTCTTC. The encoded protein is CASSLEARVSYNEQFF. Based on the CDR3 plus reference TRBV7-3 and TRBJ2-1, the full variable domain is GAGVSQTPSNKVTEKGKYVELRCDPISGHTALYWYRQSLGQGPEFLIYFQGTGAADDSGLPNDRFFAVRPEGSVSTLKIQRTERGDSAVYLCASSLEARVSYNEQFFGPGTRLTVL.

In DNA, the CDR3 is TGTGCCAGCTCACCACCGGCGGGGGAGACCCAGTACTTC. This sequence encodes CASSPPAGETQYF. The chain uses TRBV18 and TRBJ2-5, with D possibly matching TRBD2 (6 bases). V lost 0 bases, J lost 5 bases, and 7 bases lay in between. CDR1 and CDR2 (germline): KGHSH, LQKENI. The length of the CDR3 is 13 residues.

This clone appeared a few times. V is TRBV7-9 and J is TRBJ1-4; no reliable D call. The CDR3 is made up of 12 amino acids. V gave up 2 bases and J gave up 5 bases, with 3 bases separating them. The V gene's germline CDR1 is SEHNR and CDR2 FQNEAQ (reference sequence). The CDR3 coding sequence is TGTGCCAGCAGCTTAAAGAATGAAAAACTGTTTTTT. This translates into CASSLKNEKLFF.

A note on this clone: Additional DNA sequences in this sample encode the identical CDR3. The genes are TRBV7-2 and TRBJ2-5; TRBD2 might be the D (6 bases). Trimming shortened V by 0 bases and J by 2 bases, and 7 bases separated the two germline ends. The CDR3 length is 14 residues. CDR1 is SGHTA, CDR2 FQGNSA, per germline. The CDR3 sequence: CASSLAGRQETQYF. CDR3 coding DNA: TGTGCCAGCAGCTTAGCCGGGAGACAAGAGACCCAGTACTTC.

The V and J genes are TRBV4-3 and TRBJ2-7; D is perhaps TRBD1 or TRBD2 (5 bases each). V lost 0 bases, J lost 4 bases, and 13 bases lay in between. Looked up from germline, CDR1 is LGHNA and CDR2 is YSLEER. The CDR3 is made up of 15 amino acids. The CDR3: CASSQEGDLPYEQYF. DNA of the CDR3: TGCGCCAGCAGCCAAGAAGGGGACCTTCCTTACGAGCAGTACTTC.

The chain joins TRBV7-3 to TRBJ2-1; the D is unclear. Trimming pared 2 bases from V and 5 bases from J, leaving 13 bases between. Germline V lookup: CDR1 SGHTA, CDR2 FQGTGA. CDR3 length: 15 amino acids. CDR3 sequence: CASSLPPGENNEQFF. The CDR3 bases are TGTGCCAGCAGCTTACCCCCAGGCGAGAACAATGAGCAGTTCTTC.

The table lists this clone with a count of one. V is TRBV4-3 and J is TRBJ2-3; 8 positions match TRBD2. The CDR3 is 16 residues long. CDR1 is LGHNA and CDR2 is YSLEER in the germline V gene. After removal of 0 bases from V and 3 bases from J, the junction contained 5 bases not matched to a gene. The CDR3 sequence: CASSQEPGLETDTQYF. CDR3 sequence (DNA): TGCGCCAGCAGCCAAGAACCGGGACTAGAAACAGATACGCAGTATTTT.

The chain joins TRBV6-6 to TRBJ2-7; TRBD2 matches at 8 bases. This CDR3 is built from 14 residues. J lost 5 bases, V lost 10 bases, and 13 bases had no gene match. Germline V gene data show CDR1 as MNHNY and CDR2 as SVGAGI (reference sequence). The CDR3 sequence is CATHNPGRAHEQYF. CDR3 nucleotide sequence: TGTGCCACCCACAATCCCGGGAGGGCCCACGAGCAGTACTTC.